This T cell receptor (beta chain) was found in a study of blood T cell repertoires in COVID-19. Study-wide background: Some COVID-19 samples were acute and others convalescent; all came from the United States, Italy and Spain. PBMCs, B-cell-depleted T cells, or T cells provided the cDNA or gDNA that made up the material.

Generated by immunoSEQ multiplex PCR, the TCRdb table keeps only in-frame clones and is missing some. In the table there are about 140,000 clones, roughly 81% of which are singletons. The J segment lost 5 bases and the V segment lost 0 bases, leaving 5 bases of the junction unmatched. The germline gives CDR1 SEHNR, CDR2 FQNEAQ (reference sequence). The CDR3 totals 15 residues. This chain links TRBV7-9 with TRBJ1-1, with TRBD1 identical over 8 bases. This TCR was recovered from a woman between 50 and 59 years old with active or convalescent COVID-19. Input material: peripheral blood. The DNA of the CDR3 is TGTGCCAGCAGCTTAGCGGACAGGGCGGGAACTGAAGCTTTCTTT. Its translation: CASSLADRAGTEAFF.